This T cell receptor beta chain was sequenced in a study of blood T cell repertoires in COVID-19. In the study overall: Acute and convalescent COVID-19 samples came from the United States, Italy and Spain.

A single count supports this clone. The ends lost 4 bases at V and 4 bases at J; junction bases unmatched: 7. CDR1 is SGHRS, CDR2 YFSETQ, per germline. The CDR3 length is 17 residues. The data were produced by immunoSEQ multiplex PCR, yet TCRdb's version contains in-frame clones alone and is incomplete. This sample has roughly 130,000 clones, with roughly 90% found just once. Sequencing was performed on peripheral blood. This sequence joins TRBV5-1 and TRBJ2-3, with TRBD2 matching 15 bases. The clonotype originates from a man between 50 and 59 years old with active COVID-19. DNA for the CDR3: TGCGCCAGCAGCCCACGGACTAGCGGGGGGGTATCAGATACGCAGTATTTT. It codes for CASSPRTSGGVSDTQYF. Full variable domain (missing parts from reference TRBV5-1 and TRBJ2-3): KAGVTQTPRYLIKTRGQQVTLSCSPISGHRSVSWYQQTPGQGLQFLFEYFSETQRNKGNFPGRFSGRQFSNSRSEMNVSTLELGDSALYLCASSPRTSGGVSDTQYFGPGTRLTVL.